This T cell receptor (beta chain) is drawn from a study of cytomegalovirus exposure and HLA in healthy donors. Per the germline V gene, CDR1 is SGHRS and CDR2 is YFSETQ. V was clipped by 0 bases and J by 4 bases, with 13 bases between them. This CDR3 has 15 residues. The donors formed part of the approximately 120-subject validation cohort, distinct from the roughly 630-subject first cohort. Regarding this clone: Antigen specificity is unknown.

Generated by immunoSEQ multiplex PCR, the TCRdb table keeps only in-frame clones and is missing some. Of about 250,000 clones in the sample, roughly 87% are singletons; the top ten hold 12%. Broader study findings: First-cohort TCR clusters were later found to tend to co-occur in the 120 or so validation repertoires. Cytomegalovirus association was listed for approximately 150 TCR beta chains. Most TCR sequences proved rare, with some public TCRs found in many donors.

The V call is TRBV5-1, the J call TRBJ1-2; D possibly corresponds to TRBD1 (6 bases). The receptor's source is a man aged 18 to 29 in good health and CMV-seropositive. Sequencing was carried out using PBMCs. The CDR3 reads CASSLVQGGTYGYTF. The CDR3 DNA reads TGCGCCAGCAGCTTGGTACAGGGCGGGACCTATGGCTACACCTTC.